The 27 T cell receptor beta chains below come from one sample, sequenced in a study of cytomegalovirus exposure and HLA in healthy donors (dated by TCRdb to about 2017). Libraries were made using the immunoSEQ multiplex PCR assay. The multiplex PCR relied on a mix of 60 forward primers for TCR Vbeta segments and 13 reverse primers for TCR Jbeta segments. This immuneACCESS table, as held by TCRdb, lists in-frame sequences with V and J called but not all clones. Of the missing ones, under half trace to an unresolved V gene in checked studies; the others have no known cause. The sample table lists 90,000 to 150,000 clones, 77% of them with a count of one. The ten largest account for roughly 4.5% of the sample. The specimen sequenced was PBMCs. Source of these receptors: a middle-aged man in good health and CMV-seropositive.

V gene TRBV5-1 combines with J gene TRBJ1-5; TRBD1 matches at 9 bases. Unmatched junction bases numbered 1, after V lost 3 bases and J lost 0 bases. Germline values: CDR1 SGHRS, CDR2 YFSETQ. There are 15 residues in the CDR3. The CDR3 DNA is TGCGCCAGCAGCTGGACAGGGGATAGCAATCAGCCCCAGCATTTT. It translates to CASSWTGDSNQPQHF.

V usage is TRBV28 and J usage is TRBJ1-5; D is unresolved. The CDR3 runs to 14 residues. V dropped 7 bases and J dropped 1 base, with 11 bases sitting between them. Germline loops: CDR1 MDHEN, CDR2 SYDVKM. CDR3 coding DNA: TGTGCCAGCACTTGGCTAGCCAGCAATCAGCCCCAGCATTTT. Its translation: CASTWLASNQPQHF.

This clone turned up a few times. This chain joins TRBV6-5 and TRBJ1-1; D is ambiguous. The CDR3 length is 14 residues. V was pared by 6 bases and J by 1 base, with 12 bases between. Per germline, CDR1 MNHEY and CDR2 SVGAGI. This CDR3 reads CASRLFGRNTEAFF. The DNA for the CDR3 is TGTGCCAGCAGGCTATTCGGGAGGAACACTGAAGCTTTCTTT.

The rearrangement joins TRBV5-1 to TRBJ2-5; 8 bases are shared with TRBD1. CDR1 SGHRS and CDR2 YFSETQ come from the germline V gene. There are 13 residues in the CDR3. Trimming took 4 bases from V and 4 from J; bases not matched to a gene: 3. The DNA for the CDR3 is TGCGCCAGCAGCCCGGACAGGGTAGAGACCCAGTACTTC. This codes for CASSPDRVETQYF. Looking up the rest from reference TRBV5-1 and TRBJ2-5 gives the full variable domain: KAGVTQTPRYLIKTRGQQVTLSCSPISGHRSVSWYQQTPGQGLQFLFEYFSETQRNKGNFPGRFSGRQFSNSRSEMNVSTLELGDSALYLCASSPDRVETQYFGPGTRLLVL.

V usage is TRBV5-4 and J usage is TRBJ2-1, with TRBD2 matching over 15 bases. The germline V gene has CDR1 SGHNT and CDR2 YYREEE (reference sequence). J was trimmed by 12 bases and V by 2 bases; bases with no gene match: 6. This CDR3 is built from 15 residues. In nucleotides, the CDR3 is TGTGCCAGCAGCTTCGGACTAGCGGGGGGGGTAAGGCAGTTCTTC. It translates to CASSFGLAGGVRQFF. Drawing the rest from reference TRBV5-4 and TRBJ2-1, the complete variable domain is ETGVTQSPTHLIKTRGQQVTLRCSSQSGHNTVSWYQQALGQGPQFIFQYYREEENGRGNFPPRFSGLQFPNYSSELNVNALELDDSALYLCASSFGLAGGVRQFFGPGTRLTVL.

This chain uses TRBV9 with TRBJ2-7, with 9 bases lining up with TRBD2. This CDR3 is built from 19 residues. Unmatched junction bases numbered 16, after V lost 0 bases and J lost 3 bases. The germline V gene encodes CDR1 SGDLS and CDR2 YYNGEE. CDR3 in amino acids: CASSVGAGSFLAGYYEQYF. DNA for the CDR3: TGTGCCAGCAGCGTAGGGGCAGGGTCATTCCTAGCGGGGTACTACGAGCAGTACTTC.

V gene TRBV7-6 combines with J gene TRBJ2-7, with a weak D call TRBD1 (6 bases). Trimming took off 0 bases at V and 6 bases at J, with 12 bases between the two ends. Germline CDR1 reads SGHVS; CDR2 reads FNYEAQ. The CDR3 runs 14 residues. CDR3 nucleotides: TGTGCCAGCAGCTTAGCCCTGGACAGAGGCGAGCAGTACTTC. As protein: CASSLALDRGEQYF.

There are a few counts of this clone. The chain employs TRBV6-5 and TRBJ2-1; perhaps TRBD2 as D (5 bases). This CDR3 is built from 12 residues. The germline V gene has CDR1 MNHEY and CDR2 SVGAGI. Deletions cut 2 bases from V and 8 bases from J, with 7 bases between. Written as DNA, the CDR3 is TGTGCCAGCAGTTACGAGGGCCATGAGCAGTTCTTC. As protein: CASSYEGHEQFF.

This rearrangement joins TRBV30 to TRBJ1-3, with a weak D call TRBD1 (5 bases). The germline V gene encodes CDR1 GTSNPN and CDR2 SVGIG (reference sequence). Deletions cut 3 bases from V and 1 base from J, with 13 bases between. The CDR3 sequence is 15 residues long. The CDR3 DNA follows: TGTGCCTGGAGCGCCATGGGGGGTTCTGGAAACACCATATATTTT. This translates into CAWSAMGGSGNTIYF.

The genes are TRBV19 and TRBJ1-1; no clear D gene. Germline V gives CDR1 LNHDA, CDR2 SQIVND (reference sequence). Deletions cut 7 bases from V and 5 bases from J, with 11 bases between. The CDR3 totals 12 residues. DNA of the CDR3: TGTGCCAGTACGGAAAGGAGTACTGAAGCTTTCTTT. It is translated as CASTERSTEAFF. The full variable domain, in which reference TRBV19 and TRBJ1-1 provide the parts outside the CDR3, is DGGITQSPKYLFRKEGQNVTLSCEQNLNHDAMYWYRQDPGQGLRLIYYSQIVNDFQKGDIAEGYSVSREKKESFPLTVTSAQKNPTAFYLCASTERSTEAFFGQGTRLTVV.

The chain is built from TRBV7-8 and TRBJ2-7; a possible D gene is TRBD2 (5 bases). The CDR3 has 12 residues. V was shortened by 3 bases and J by 6 bases, with 9 bases between the two germline ends. Germline CDR1 SGHVS, CDR2 FQNEAQ. Here the CDR3 DNA reads TGTGCCAGCAGCTTCCAGGCGGGCGAGCAGTACTTC. This gives the protein CASSFQAGEQYF.

This clone has a single count. The chain has TRBV28 and TRBJ1-2; D might be TRBD1 (6 bases). V dropped 5 bases and J dropped 6 bases, with 13 bases sitting between them. The CDR3 extends over 13 amino acids. Germline assignment: CDR1 MDHEN and CDR2 SYDVKM. The CDR3 here is CASSLGWTDGYTF. CDR3 coding DNA: TGTGCCAGCAGTCTGGGGTGGACAGATGGCTACACCTTC.

The V call is TRBV6-5, the J call TRBJ2-1, with 11 bases that match TRBD2. The CDR3 runs 16 residues. The V gene end was trimmed by 2 bases and the J gene end by 5 bases; junction bases not matched to a gene: 5. Germline V gene lookup returns CDR1 MNHEY and CDR2 SVGAGI. The CDR3 bases are TGTGCCAGCAGTTACAGCTCGGGACTAGCGGACAATGAGCAGTTCTTC. Encoded protein: CASSYSSGLADNEQFF.

The chain couples TRBV21-1 to TRBJ1-2; the table's TRBD1 call for D was not verified on the DNA. TRBV21-1 is shown as a pseudogene. The CDR3 covers 11 residues. CDR3 sequence reads: CASSSNYGYTF. The CDR3 DNA follows: TGTGCCAGCAGCTCAAACTATGGCTACACCTTC.

The V call is TRBV29-1, the J call TRBJ2-7; the D gene is possibly TRBD1 (5 bases). With 1 base removed from V and 0 bases from J, the gap between germline ends came to 13 bases. The CDR3 is made up of 15 amino acids. Germline V lookup: CDR1 SQVTM, CDR2 ANQGSEA. The CDR3 DNA sequence: TGCAGCGTTGAAGGGGCAGGGCCTAGCTCCTACGAGCAGTACTTC. It yields the protein CSVEGAGPSSYEQYF.

This clone was seen more than once but under ten times. The V call is TRBV4-1, the J call TRBJ1-4; 9 nucleotides line up with TRBD1. V gave up 3 bases and J gave up 6 bases; unmatched junction bases: 8. In germline, CDR1 is MGHRA, CDR2 YSYEKL. The CDR3 totals 16 residues. The CDR3 here is CASSQYGWDRDEKLFF. As DNA, the CDR3 is TGCGCCAGCAGCCAGTATGGATGGGACAGGGATGAAAAACTGTTTTTT.

This clone was counted a few times. The chain recombines TRBV7-9 with TRBJ2-5, with D unresolved. In germline, CDR1 is SEHNR, CDR2 FQNEAQ (reference sequence). With 1 base removed from V and 2 bases from J, the gap between germline ends came to 14 bases. This CDR3 comprises 16 residues. The DNA of the CDR3 is TGTGCCAGCAGCTTAGAGGCCCAACCGGGTCAAGAGACCCAGTACTTC. This encodes CASSLEAQPGQETQYF.

The J gene is TRBJ2-3, the V gene TRBV28; 7 nucleotides match TRBD2. V lost 6 bases to trimming and J lost 1 base; unmatched junction nucleotides: 7. The CDR3 contains 15 residues. The V gene's germline CDR1 is MDHEN and CDR2 SYDVKM. CDR3 DNA sequence: TGTGCCAGCAGGGGTGGGGACTATGGCACAGATACGCAGTATTTT. It encodes CASRGGDYGTDTQYF.

The chain joins TRBV5-1 to TRBJ1-5; 8 bases match TRBD1. After removal of 3 bases from V and 6 bases from J, the junction contained 8 bases not matched to a gene. The CDR3 length is 15 residues. Per the germline V gene, CDR1 is SGHRS and CDR2 is YFSETQ. The CDR3 sequence is CASSWTGKEGQPQHF. Here the CDR3 DNA reads TGCGCCAGCAGCTGGACAGGGAAAGAGGGTCAGCCCCAGCATTTT.

The chain links TRBV28 to TRBJ1-6; unclear D gene. V gave up 6 bases and J gave up 9 bases, with 9 bases separating them. The CDR3 loop spans 12 amino acids. The germline V gene encodes CDR1 MDHEN and CDR2 SYDVKM. CDR3 protein: CASSLAVSPLHF. The CDR3 DNA sequence: TGTGCCAGCAGCCTGGCCGTTTCACCCCTCCACTTT.

The chain employs TRBV10-2 and TRBJ2-1, with D tentatively TRBD2 (6 bases). Trimming removed 6 bases at V and 9 bases at J, with 18 bases between. The germline V gene encodes CDR1 WSHSY and CDR2 SAAADI. The CDR3 is 14 amino acids. As DNA, the CDR3 is TGCGCCAGCAGCCAGCCGGGACTCGGAGGTGAGCAGTTCTTC. Encoded protein: CASSQPGLGGEQFF.

The chain joins TRBV11-1 to TRBJ1-6; 9 bases are a match to TRBD1. CDR1 SGHAT and CDR2 FQDESV come from the germline V gene (reference sequence). CDR3 size: 17 residues. With V trimmed by 6 bases and J by 7 bases, 13 bases remained unmatched. CDR3 coding DNA: TGTGCCAGCAGTAACATCCGGGACAGGGATCGGAATTCACCCCTCCACTTT. As protein: CASSNIRDRDRNSPLHF.

This clone was observed a single time. This chain uses TRBV6-5 with TRBJ2-5; the D gene is possibly TRBD1 (6 bases). The better agreement between TRBJ2-7 and the DNA end casts doubt on the J call. The CDR3 length is 15 residues. From germline, CDR1 is MNHEY and CDR2 SVGAGI. In nucleotides, the CDR3 is TGTGCCAGCAGTTACTCGAAACAGGGATCATACGAGCAGTACTTC. This sequence encodes CASSYSKQGSYEQYF.

The chain uses TRBV19 and TRBJ1-4; a weak D match, TRBD1 (5 bases). Germline V gives CDR1 LNHDA, CDR2 SQIVND (reference sequence). The CDR3 contains 15 residues. Trimming took off 3 bases at V and 4 bases at J, with 12 bases between the two ends. The CDR3 nucleotides read TGTGCCAGTAGTATTCAGGGCAGGGATAATGAAAAACTGTTTTTT. Protein product: CASSIQGRDNEKLFF. Variable domain in full (rest from reference TRBV19 and TRBJ1-4): DGGITQSPKYLFRKEGQNVTLSCEQNLNHDAMYWYRQDPGQGLRLIYYSQIVNDFQKGDIAEGYSVSREKKESFPLTVTSAQKNPTAFYLCASSIQGRDNEKLFFGSGTQLSVL.

The rearrangement links TRBV27 to TRBJ2-7; TRBD1 aligns across 10 bases. Trimming removed 4 bases from V and 5 bases from J; junction bases left unmatched: 8. Germline CDR1 and CDR2: MNHEY and SMNVEV (reference sequence). The CDR3 contains 15 residues. In DNA, the CDR3 is TGTGCCAGCAGTTCCTCACGGGACAGGGGCCACGAGCAGTACTTC. Encoded protein: CASSSSRDRGHEQYF.

In its sample, this clone was seen a few times. The chain recombines TRBV2 with TRBJ1-4; no reliable D call. This CDR3 contains 14 residues. The V gene lost 4 bases and the J gene lost 3 bases, with 9 bases spanning the gap. CDR1 is SNHLY, CDR2 FYNNEI, per germline. This chain's CDR3 is CASSVGHSNEKLFF. CDR3 DNA: TGTGCCAGCAGTGTGGGCCACTCTAATGAAAAACTGTTTTTT.

This clone was seen just once. The chain employs TRBV6-1 and TRBJ2-2; TRBD1 matches 7 bases. The DNA end is more similar to TRBJ1-3, so the J call may be wrong. Germline V gives CDR1 MNHNS, CDR2 SASEGT. The CDR3 consists of 16 residues. CDR3 nucleotides: TGTGCCAGCAGTGCACCCAGACAGGGCTCTGGAAACACCATATATTTT. It specifies CASSAPRQGSGNTIYF.